This T cell receptor beta chain is from a study of cytomegalovirus exposure and HLA in healthy donors. Across the study: When 398 donors were genotyped, roughly 80% of them were found to fall in the Caucasian-associated ancestry cluster.

About this clone: Its antigen remains unknown.

Study-level findings and limits: Overall, some 160 TCR beta chains were annotated as cytomegalovirus-associated.

Primers: 60 Vbeta forward and 13 Jbeta reverse. Some clones are missing from TCRdb's copy, which holds only in-frame ones; the method was immunoSEQ multiplex PCR. Among 150,000 to 200,000 clones listed, approximately 73% were seen once. V shed 5 bases and J 3 bases; nucleotides not matched to a gene: 13. Germline values: CDR1 SEHNR, CDR2 FQNEAQ (reference sequence). CDR3 length: 17 residues. Material: PBMCs. The genes are TRBV7-9 and TRBJ2-7, with TRBD1 matching over 10 bases. The origin of this receptor is a man aged 45 to 65 in good health and CMV-seronegative. The CDR3: CASSRRTGTGDRYEQYF. Here the CDR3 DNA reads TGTGCCAGCAGCCGCAGAACCGGGACAGGGGACCGCTACGAGCAGTACTTC.